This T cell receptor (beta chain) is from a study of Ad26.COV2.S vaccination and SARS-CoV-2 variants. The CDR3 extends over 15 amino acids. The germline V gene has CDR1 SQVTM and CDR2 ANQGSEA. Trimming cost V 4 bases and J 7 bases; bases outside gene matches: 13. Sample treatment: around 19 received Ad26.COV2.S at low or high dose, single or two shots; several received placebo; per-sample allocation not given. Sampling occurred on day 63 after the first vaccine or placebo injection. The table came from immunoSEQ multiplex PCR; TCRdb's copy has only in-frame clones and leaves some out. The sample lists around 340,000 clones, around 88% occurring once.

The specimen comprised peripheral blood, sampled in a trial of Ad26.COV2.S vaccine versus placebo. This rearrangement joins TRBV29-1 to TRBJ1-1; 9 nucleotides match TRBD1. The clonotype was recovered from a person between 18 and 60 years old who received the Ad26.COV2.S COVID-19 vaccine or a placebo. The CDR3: CSVVFRDRDFREAFF. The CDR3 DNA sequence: TGCAGCGTTGTCTTTAGGGACAGGGATTTTCGTGAAGCTTTCTTT.